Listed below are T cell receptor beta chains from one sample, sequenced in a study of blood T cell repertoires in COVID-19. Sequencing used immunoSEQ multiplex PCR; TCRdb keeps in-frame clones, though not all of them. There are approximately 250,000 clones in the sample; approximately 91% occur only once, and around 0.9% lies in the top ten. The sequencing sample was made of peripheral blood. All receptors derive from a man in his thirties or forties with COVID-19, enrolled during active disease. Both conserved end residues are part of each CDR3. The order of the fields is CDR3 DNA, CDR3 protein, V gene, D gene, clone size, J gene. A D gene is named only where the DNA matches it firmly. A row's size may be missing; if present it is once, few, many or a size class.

DNA: TGTGCCAGCAGCTTGACGGGGAACACTGAAGCTTTCTTT
CDR3: CASSLTGNTEAFF
V: TRBV7-2
D: NA
size: NA
J: TRBJ1-1

DNA: TGCGCCAGCAGCTCCCCTTCCCAAGAGACCCAGTACTTC
CDR3: CASSSPSQETQYF
V: TRBV5-1
D: NA
size: NA
J: TRBJ2-5

DNA: TGTGCCAGTAGTTCGGGACAGGGGGTATATGGCTACACCTTC
CDR3: CASSSGQGVYGYTF
V: TRBV19
D: TRBD1
size: NA
J: TRBJ1-2

DNA: TGTGCCAGCAGCTTAGTTGGTCTTTTTCGGGCAGGGGAATCCTCCGGGGAGCTGTTTTTT
CDR3: CASSLVGLFRAGESSGELFF
V: TRBV13
D: NA
size: NA
J: TRBJ2-2

DNA: TGTGCCAGTTCCACAGGGTTCAATGAGCAGTTCTTC
CDR3: CASSTGFNEQFF
V: TRBV19
D: NA
size: NA
J: TRBJ2-1

DNA: TGCAGCGTTGAAGATCGTCAGCGGGGGTACGAGCAGTACTTC
CDR3: CSVEDRQRGYEQYF
V: TRBV29-1
D: TRBD2
size: NA
J: TRBJ2-7

DNA: TGTGCCAGCACCCCCCCAAGGGGGCTGGGCACTGAAGCTTTCTTT
CDR3: CASTPPRGLGTEAFF
V: TRBV6-5
D: TRBD1
size: NA
J: TRBJ1-1

DNA: TGCGCCAGCGGGGGGACTAGCTCCTACAATGAGCAGTTCTTC
CDR3: CASGGTSSYNEQFF
V: TRBV10-2
D: TRBD2
size: NA
J: TRBJ2-1

DNA: TGTGCCAGCACCAGGGGACGGGACGAAGAGGTTGATGGCTACACCTTC
CDR3: CASTRGRDEEVDGYTF
V: TRBV25-1
D: NA
size: NA
J: TRBJ1-2

DNA: TGTGCCAGCAGACCAGACAGGGACAGCCTCTACGAGCAGTACTTC
CDR3: CASRPDRDSLYEQYF
V: TRBV27
D: TRBD1
size: NA
J: TRBJ2-7

DNA: TGTGCCAGCATGTCTGCAGGGGGCCAAGAGACCCAGTACTTC
CDR3: CASMSAGGQETQYF
V: TRBV6-5
D: TRBD1
size: NA
J: TRBJ2-5

DNA: TGTGCCAGCAGCCCGGGGACTAGCGGCTACACCGGGGAGCTGTTTTTT
CDR3: CASSPGTSGYTGELFF
V: TRBV11-3
D: TRBD2
size: NA
J: TRBJ2-2

DNA: TGTGCCAGCAGTCCCGGACAGTATGGGGTTCAGCCCCAGCATTTT
CDR3: CASSPGQYGVQPQHF
V: TRBV28
D: NA
size: NA
J: TRBJ1-5

DNA: TGTGCCAGCAGCCCCGGACAGGGGGCGAACACTGAAGCTTTCTTT
CDR3: CASSPGQGANTEAFF
V: TRBV6-6
D: TRBD1
size: once
J: TRBJ1-1

DNA: TGTGCCAGCAGTTCACCGGACAGGGTGAATCAGCCCCAGCATTTT
CDR3: CASSSPDRVNQPQHF
V: TRBV6-6
D: TRBD1
size: NA
J: TRBJ1-5

DNA: TGTGCCACCCAGGGGGGTACAGGGCTGGCTGGAAACACCATATATTTT
CDR3: CATQGGTGLAGNTIYF
V: TRBV28
D: TRBD1
size: NA
J: TRBJ1-3

DNA: TGTGCCAGCTCACCGACAGCAACTAATGAAAAACTGTTTTTT
CDR3: CASSPTATNEKLFF
V: TRBV18
D: NA
size: NA
J: TRBJ1-4

DNA: TGTGCCAGCAGTGGGCAGTTGCAGGGGCCTGAAAAACTGTTTTTT
CDR3: CASSGQLQGPEKLFF
V: TRBV2
D: NA
size: NA
J: TRBJ1-4

DNA: TGCGCCAGCAGCAGAGGACAGGGAGAAACTGAAGCTTTCTTT
CDR3: CASSRGQGETEAFF
V: TRBV5-1
D: TRBD1
size: NA
J: TRBJ1-1

DNA: TGTGCCAGCAGCTATGGGACAGGGCCCTTGGAGGGCTACACCTTC
CDR3: CASSYGTGPLEGYTF
V: TRBV5-4
D: TRBD1
size: NA
J: TRBJ1-2

DNA: TGCAGTGCTAGTGAGGGACACCTGAACACTGAAGCTTTCTTT
CDR3: CSASEGHLNTEAFF
V: TRBV20-1
D: NA
size: few
J: TRBJ1-1

DNA: TGCGCCAGCAGCTTGGAAGGGGGGGCCTACGAGCAGTACTTC
CDR3: CASSLEGGAYEQYF
V: TRBV5-1
D: NA
size: NA
J: TRBJ2-7

DNA: TGTGCCAGTATAGGGCAGGGATCTAACTATGGCTACACCTTC
CDR3: CASIGQGSNYGYTF
V: TRBV19
D: NA
size: NA
J: TRBJ1-2

DNA: TGCGCCAGCAGCTTGGATTCGGGGGTGGCCGGGGAGCTGTTTTTT
CDR3: CASSLDSGVAGELFF
V: TRBV5-1
D: NA
size: NA
J: TRBJ2-2

DNA: TGCGCCAGCAGTGAGTCAAGGGGGGGGTCCCAGCATTTT
CDR3: CASSESRGGSQHF
V: TRBV10-2
D: NA
size: NA
J: TRBJ1-5

DNA: TGTGCCAGCAGACGGACAGGGACCGGCAATCAGCCCCAGCATTTT
CDR3: CASRRTGTGNQPQHF
V: TRBV2
D: TRBD1
size: once
J: TRBJ1-5

DNA: TGCGCCAGCAGCTTAGCGGCTTCGGGAAACACCATATATTTT
CDR3: CASSLAASGNTIYF
V: TRBV5-1
D: NA
size: NA
J: TRBJ1-3

DNA: TGCGCCAGCAGTCCAGGGGGCGCGTACGGCTACACCTTC
CDR3: CASSPGGAYGYTF
V: TRBV10-1
D: TRBD1
size: NA
J: TRBJ1-2

DNA: TGTGCCAGCAGCTTGGTATCAGGGGCTAGGTTCGAGCAGTACTTC
CDR3: CASSLVSGARFEQYF
V: TRBV5-4
D: NA
size: NA
J: TRBJ2-7

DNA: TGTGCCAGCAGTTACGACAGGGTTTGGGGTGGCTACACCTTC
CDR3: CASSYDRVWGGYTF
V: TRBV6-6
D: TRBD1
size: NA
J: TRBJ1-2

DNA: TGTGCCAGCAGTGAGGCGGTCTCTGGAAACACCATATATTTT
CDR3: CASSEAVSGNTIYF
V: TRBV25-1
D: NA
size: NA
J: TRBJ1-3

DNA: TGCAGTGCTAGTCGGCAGGGCGCTGAAGCTTTCTTT
CDR3: CSASRQGAEAFF
V: TRBV20-1
D: NA
size: once
J: TRBJ1-1

DNA: TGTGCCGTAGACTCCGGGGAGGGCGGGAGAAATCAGCCCCAGCATTTT
CDR3: CAVDSGEGGRNQPQHF
V: TRBV9
D: NA
size: NA
J: TRBJ1-5

DNA: TGTGCCATCAGGGGGACTAGCGGGAATACGCAGTATTTT
CDR3: CAIRGTSGNTQYF
V: TRBV10-3
D: TRBD2
size: once
J: TRBJ2-3

DNA: TGTGCCAGCAGTGAATATAGACAGGCCAACTATGGCTACACCTTC
CDR3: CASSEYRQANYGYTF
V: TRBV6-1
D: NA
size: NA
J: TRBJ1-2

DNA: TGTGCCAGCAGAGGGGAATGGAATCAGCCCCAGCATTTT
CDR3: CASRGEWNQPQHF
V: TRBV6-5
D: NA
size: NA
J: TRBJ1-5

DNA: TGTGCCAGCAGCTTAGACAGGGCGGGCAATCAGCCCCAGCATTTT
CDR3: CASSLDRAGNQPQHF
V: TRBV11-2
D: NA
size: once
J: TRBJ1-5

DNA: TGTGCCAGCAGTTACTCGAGGGACAGGGGCCACGAGCAGTACTTC
CDR3: CASSYSRDRGHEQYF
V: TRBV6-2/TRBV6-3
D: TRBD1
size: NA
J: TRBJ2-7

DNA: TGTGCCAGTAGTATTTCTCGTCTAGCGGGGGTCGAGCAGTACTTC
CDR3: CASSISRLAGVEQYF
V: TRBV19
D: TRBD2
size: once
J: TRBJ2-7

DNA: TGTGCCGGACTAGGACAGGGGACCGAGACTGAAGCTTTCTTT
CDR3: CAGLGQGTETEAFF
V: TRBV30
D: TRBD1
size: NA
J: TRBJ1-1

DNA: TGTGCCAGCAGCCACAAAGCCGACGGCGGTCTGAAGACCCAGTACTTC
CDR3: CASSHKADGGLKTQYF
V: TRBV14
D: NA
size: NA
J: TRBJ2-5

DNA: TGTGCCAGCAGCTACGGGGGACAGGGTGTTGAAAAACTGTTTTTT
CDR3: CASSYGGQGVEKLFF
V: TRBV5-6
D: TRBD1
size: NA
J: TRBJ1-4

DNA: TGTGCCAGCAGCGCAACAGGGGGCAATCAGCCCCAGCATTTT
CDR3: CASSATGGNQPQHF
V: TRBV9
D: TRBD1
size: NA
J: TRBJ1-5

DNA: TGTGCCATCAGTGAGTCTACGCTGGGGGGGCTGTTTTTT
CDR3: CAISESTLGGLFF
V: TRBV10-3
D: NA
size: once
J: TRBJ2-2

DNA: TGTGCCAGCAGCTTAGACCCGGGAGAGAATTCACCCCTCCACTTT
CDR3: CASSLDPGENSPLHF
V: TRBV7-9
D: NA
size: NA
J: TRBJ1-6

DNA: TGCAGTGCTAGTAAGGATGCAGGGGGGTACACCGGGGAGCTGTTTTTT
CDR3: CSASKDAGGYTGELFF
V: TRBV20-1
D: NA
size: NA
J: TRBJ2-2

DNA: TGCAGCGTTGACAGATCGAACACTGAAGCTTTCTTT
CDR3: CSVDRSNTEAFF
V: TRBV29-1
D: NA
size: NA
J: TRBJ1-1

DNA: TGCAGCGTTGAAGACAGAGCGTTCGCGAACACCGGGGAGCTGTTTTTT
CDR3: CSVEDRAFANTGELFF
V: TRBV29-1
D: NA
size: NA
J: TRBJ2-2

DNA: TGTGCCAGTAGTGAACAGGTGGACGACGAGCAGTACTTC
CDR3: CASSEQVDDEQYF
V: TRBV19
D: NA
size: NA
J: TRBJ2-7

DNA: TGTGCCAGCAGTTTGTGGACAGGGGAAGTGGCGATTGGAAACACCATATATTTT
CDR3: CASSLWTGEVAIGNTIYF
V: TRBV28
D: TRBD1
size: NA
J: TRBJ1-3

DNA: TGCGCCAGCACTCCTGGACAGGGGTATGGCTACACCTTC
CDR3: CASTPGQGYGYTF
V: TRBV5-1
D: TRBD1
size: NA
J: TRBJ1-2

DNA: TGTGCCAGCAGCTTAACTGGGACAGGGTATCGTGGCTACACCTTC
CDR3: CASSLTGTGYRGYTF
V: TRBV7-3
D: TRBD1
size: NA
J: TRBJ1-2

DNA: TGTGCCAGCAGCCAAGCCCCAGGGGGGACAGGGAATCAGCCCCAGCATTTT
CDR3: CASSQAPGGTGNQPQHF
V: TRBV3-1/TRBV3-2
D: TRBD1
size: NA
J: TRBJ1-5